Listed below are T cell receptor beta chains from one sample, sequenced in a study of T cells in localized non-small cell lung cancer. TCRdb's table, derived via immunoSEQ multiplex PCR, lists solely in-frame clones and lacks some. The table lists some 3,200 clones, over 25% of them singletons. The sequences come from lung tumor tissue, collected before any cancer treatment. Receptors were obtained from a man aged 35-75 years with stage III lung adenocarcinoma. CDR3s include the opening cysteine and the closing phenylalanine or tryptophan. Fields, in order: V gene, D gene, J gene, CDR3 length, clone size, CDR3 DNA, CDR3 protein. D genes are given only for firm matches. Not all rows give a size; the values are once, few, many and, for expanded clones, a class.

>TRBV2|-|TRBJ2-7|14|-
TGTGCCAGCAAGCTATCAGGGTCGCCCTACGAGCAGTACTTC
CASKLSGSPYEQYF
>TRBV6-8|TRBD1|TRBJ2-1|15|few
TGTGCCAGCAGACAGGGGTTAAACCCTCCCAATGAGCAGTTCTTC
CASRQGLNPPNEQFF
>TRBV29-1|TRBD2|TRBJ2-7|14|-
TGCAGCGTCGGAAGGACTAGCGGGGGGTCCGAGCAGTACTTC
CSVGRTSGGSEQYF
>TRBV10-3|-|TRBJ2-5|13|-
TGTGCCATCAGTGAGGCTAGCGTGGAGACCCAGTACTTC
CAISEASVETQYF
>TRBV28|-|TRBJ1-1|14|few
TGTGCCAGCAGTCTCCCACAGTTGAACACTGAAGCTTTCTTT
CASSLPQLNTEAFF
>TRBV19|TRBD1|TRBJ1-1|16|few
TGTGCCAGTACCAGGGGGGCAGTCCTCCGAAGGACTGAAGCTTTCTTT
CASTRGAVLRRTEAFF
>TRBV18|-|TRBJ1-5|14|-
TGTGCCAGCTCCCCAACGGATAGCAATCAGCCCCAGCATTTT
CASSPTDSNQPQHF
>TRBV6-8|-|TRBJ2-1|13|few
TGTGCCAGTTTCGGGACTTTGGACAATGAGCAGTTCTTC
CASFGTLDNEQFF
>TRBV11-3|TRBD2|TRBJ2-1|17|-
TGTGCCAGCAGCCCTTGGACTAGCGGGAAGTCCTACAATGAGCAGTTCTTC
CASSPWTSGKSYNEQFF
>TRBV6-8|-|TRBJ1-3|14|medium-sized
TGTGCCATCACCCAGGGAAGGTCTGGAAACACCATATATTTT
CAITQGRSGNTIYF
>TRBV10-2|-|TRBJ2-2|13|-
TGCGCCAGCAGACAGCCGAACACCGGGGAGCTGTTTTTT
CASRQPNTGELFF
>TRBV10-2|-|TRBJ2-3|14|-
TGCGCCAGCAGTTTAAGGCCTAGCACAGATACGCAGTATTTT
CASSLRPSTDTQYF
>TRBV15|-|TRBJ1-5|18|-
TGTGCCACCAGCAGAGATCTGGCGGGCGTCGGTAGCAATCAGCCCCAGCATTTT
CATSRDLAGVGSNQPQHF
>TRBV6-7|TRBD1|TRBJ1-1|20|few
TGTGCCAGCAGTTATAGTAGTCGGACAGGGAGGGCAGACGAGAACACTGAAGCTTTCTTT
CASSYSSRTGRADENTEAFF
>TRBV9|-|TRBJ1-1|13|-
TGTGCCAGCAGTGGTAGGTTAAACACTGAAGCTTTCTTT
CASSGRLNTEAFF
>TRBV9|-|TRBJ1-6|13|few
TGTGCCAGCAGCGATGCGGGGGATTCACCCCTCCACTTT
CASSDAGDSPLHF
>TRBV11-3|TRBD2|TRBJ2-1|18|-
TGTGCCAGCAGCCAAGGACTAGTGACCCTTCTGGCCTACAATGAGCAGTTCTTC
CASSQGLVTLLAYNEQFF
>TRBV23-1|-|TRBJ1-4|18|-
TGCGCCAGCAGTTGCCGCCAGGGGTTTATGGTCCCAAATGAAAAACTGTTTTTT
CASSCRQGFMVPNEKLFF